This T cell receptor (beta chain) was retrieved from a study of T cells in narcolepsy. Points from the study as a whole: Healthy controls reportedly lacked the autoreactive clonotypes serially found in patients' blood.

Data came from immunoSEQ multiplex PCR; TCRdb stores just in-frame clones and leaves some out. In the table there are fewer than 35,000 clones, around 75% of which are singletons. Note on this clone: Its cognate antigen is unknown.

This TCR came from a human donor with narcolepsy. The sequenced sample was CD45RA- memory CD4+ T cells from PBMCs.

The CDR3 here is CASSERQSNTIYF. The DNA for the CDR3 is TGTGCCAGCAGTGAAAGGCAGTCTAACACCATATATTTT. The chain recombines TRBV6-1 with TRBJ1-3; D is unresolved. Deletions cut 2 bases from V and 7 bases from J, with 9 bases between. Germline lookup yields CDR1 MNHNS and CDR2 SASEGT. The CDR3 covers 13 residues.